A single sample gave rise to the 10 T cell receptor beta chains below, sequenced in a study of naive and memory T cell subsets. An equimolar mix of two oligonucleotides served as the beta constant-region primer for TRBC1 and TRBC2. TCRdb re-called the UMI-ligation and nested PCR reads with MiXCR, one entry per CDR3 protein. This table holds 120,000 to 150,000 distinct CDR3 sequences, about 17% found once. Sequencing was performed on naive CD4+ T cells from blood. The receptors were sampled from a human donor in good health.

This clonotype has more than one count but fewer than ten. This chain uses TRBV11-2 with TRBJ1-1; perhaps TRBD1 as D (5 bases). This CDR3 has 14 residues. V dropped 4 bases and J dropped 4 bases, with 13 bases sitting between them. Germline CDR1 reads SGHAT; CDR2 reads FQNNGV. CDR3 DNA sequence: TGTGCCAGCAGCTCTATCCGGGACCCCACTGAAGCTTTCTTT. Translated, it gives CASSSIRDPTEAFF.

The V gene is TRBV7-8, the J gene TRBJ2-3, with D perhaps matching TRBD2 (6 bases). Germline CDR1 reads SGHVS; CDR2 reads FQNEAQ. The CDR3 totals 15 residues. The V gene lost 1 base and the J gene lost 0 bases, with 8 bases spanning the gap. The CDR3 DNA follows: TGTGCCAGCAGCTTAGAGGGACTCAGCACAGATACGCAGTATTTT. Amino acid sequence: CASSLEGLSTDTQYF. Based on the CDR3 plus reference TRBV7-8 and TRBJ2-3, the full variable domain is GAGVSQSPRYKVAKRGQDVALRCDPISGHVSLFWYQQALGQGPEFLTYFQNEAQLDKSGLPSDRFFAERPEGSVSTLKIQRTQQEDSAVYLCASSLEGLSTDTQYFGPGTRLTVL.

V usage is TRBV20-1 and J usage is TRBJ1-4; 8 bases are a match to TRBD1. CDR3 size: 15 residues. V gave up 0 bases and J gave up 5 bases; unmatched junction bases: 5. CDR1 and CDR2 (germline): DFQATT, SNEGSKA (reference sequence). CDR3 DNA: TGCAGTGCTAGAGATCCCGGGACAGGCAATGAAAAACTGTTTTTT. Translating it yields CSARDPGTGNEKLFF.

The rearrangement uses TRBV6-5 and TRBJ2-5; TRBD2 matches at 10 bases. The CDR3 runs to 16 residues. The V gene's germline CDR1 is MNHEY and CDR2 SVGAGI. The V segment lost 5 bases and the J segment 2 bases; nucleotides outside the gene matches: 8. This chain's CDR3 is CASSNLAAGGQETQYF. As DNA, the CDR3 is TGTGCCAGCAGTAATCTCGCAGCGGGAGGGCAAGAGACCCAGTACTTC.

The DNA for the CDR3 is TGTGCCAGCAGTGCGGGAGGCCCCAATGAGCAGTTCTTC. Residues: CASSAGGPNEQFF. J is TRBJ2-1 and V is TRBV27; 8 bases fit TRBD2. Germline lookup yields CDR1 MNHEY and CDR2 SMNVEV (reference sequence). The V and J ends lost 5 bases and 6 bases, in that order; junction bases with no gene match: 3. The CDR3 sequence is 13 residues long.

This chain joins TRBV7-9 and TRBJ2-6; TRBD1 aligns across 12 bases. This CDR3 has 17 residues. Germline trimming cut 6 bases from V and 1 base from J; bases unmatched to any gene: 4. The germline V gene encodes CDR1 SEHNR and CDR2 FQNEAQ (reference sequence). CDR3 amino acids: CASRPGQGASGANVLTF. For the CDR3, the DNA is TGTGCCAGCAGACCGGGACAGGGGGCGTCTGGGGCCAACGTCCTGACTTTC. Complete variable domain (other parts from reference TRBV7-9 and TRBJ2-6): DTGVSQNPRHKITKRGQNVTFRCDPISEHNRLYWYRQTLGQGPEFLTYFQNEAQLEKSRLLSDRFSAERPKGSFSTLEIQRTEQGDSAMYLCASRPGQGASGANVLTFGAGSRLTVL.

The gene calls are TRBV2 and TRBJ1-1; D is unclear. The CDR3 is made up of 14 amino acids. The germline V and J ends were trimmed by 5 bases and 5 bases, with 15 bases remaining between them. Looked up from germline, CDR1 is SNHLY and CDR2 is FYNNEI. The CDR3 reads CASSLGSAKTEAFF. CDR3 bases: TGTGCCAGCAGTTTGGGGAGCGCAAAGACTGAAGCTTTCTTT.

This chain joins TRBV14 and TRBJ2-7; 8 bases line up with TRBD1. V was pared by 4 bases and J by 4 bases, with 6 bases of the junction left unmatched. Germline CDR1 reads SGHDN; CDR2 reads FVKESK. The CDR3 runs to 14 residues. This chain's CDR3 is CASSPWTGSYEQYF. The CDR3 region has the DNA TGTGCCAGCAGCCCCTGGACAGGGTCTTACGAGCAGTACTTC.

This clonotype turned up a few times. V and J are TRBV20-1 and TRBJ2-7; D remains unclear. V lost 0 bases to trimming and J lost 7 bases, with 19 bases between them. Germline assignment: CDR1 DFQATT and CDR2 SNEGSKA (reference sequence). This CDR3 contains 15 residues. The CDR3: CSARDRLPQSWEQYF. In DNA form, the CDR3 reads TGCAGTGCTAGAGACCGACTCCCACAATCGTGGGAGCAGTACTTC.

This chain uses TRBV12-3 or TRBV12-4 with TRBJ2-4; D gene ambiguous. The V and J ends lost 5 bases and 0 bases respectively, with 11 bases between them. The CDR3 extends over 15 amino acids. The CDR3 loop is CASSALGRAKNIQYF. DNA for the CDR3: TGTGCCAGCAGTGCTTTAGGGCGAGCCAAAAACATTCAGTACTTC.